Listed here is a single TCR beta chain. Its antigen is unidentified. The data derive from a study of T cell responses to AZD1222 COVID-19 vaccine. Regarding the study as a whole: Unmutated regions of variants are reportedly targeted by nearly half of spike-specific TCRs. Just a handful of AZD1222 recipients tested seropositive at baseline. Clonal diversity was possibly underestimated; the donors were predominantly white British and more often female.

CDR1 and CDR2 from the germline V gene are MNHEY and SVGAGI. V dropped 7 bases and J dropped 5 bases, with 17 bases sitting between them. CDR3 length: 15 amino acids. Sequencing used immunoSEQ multiplex PCR; TCRdb keeps in-frame clones, though not all of them. This sample has 100,000 to 150,000 clones, with 90% found just once. The sequenced sample was peripheral blood, obtained on day 0 of AZD1222 vaccination. The sequence came from an adult in good health. J is TRBJ1-4 and V is TRBV6-5, with D perhaps matching TRBD1 (5 bases). The CDR3 DNA is TGTGCCAGCACGAGATTCCGGGACGGCAATGAAAAACTGTTTTTT. Its protein product is CASTRFRDGNEKLFF.